The rows below give T cell receptor beta chains drawn from one sample of a study of regulatory T cells in long-lasting Graves disease. From the multiplex PCR reads, TCRdb called clonotypes with MiXCR, one entry per CDR3 protein. The sample includes more than 650,000 distinct CDR3 sequences, about 30% of them seen just once. The sequencing here drew on peripheral blood mononuclear cells (PBMCs), taken when the disease was refractory, from a patient treated with antithyroid drugs. These receptors were collected from a female donor with Graves disease. Each CDR3 is given with its conserved first and last residue. The order of the fields is clone size, J gene, V gene, D gene, CDR3 DNA, CDR3 protein. The D gene is left open where the match is weak. Clone sizes are given selectively: once, few, many, or a class where the clone is expanded.

clone size: many
J gene: TRBJ2-7
V gene: TRBV6-1
D gene: -
CDR3 DNA: TGTGCCAGCAGTGACGGGACTTTTACCTCCTACGAGCAGTACTTC
CDR3 protein: CASSDGTFTSYEQYF

clone size: -
J gene: TRBJ2-7
V gene: TRBV6-2/TRBV6-3
D gene: TRBD2
CDR3 DNA: TGTGCCAGCACCCCGAGACTAGCGGATCCTTACGAGCAGTACTTC
CDR3 protein: CASTPRLADPYEQYF

clone size: few
J gene: TRBJ2-5
V gene: TRBV20-1
D gene: TRBD2
CDR3 DNA: TGCAGTGCTAGAGGGCGTTCGGGGGAGGGCCCACGAGAGACCCAGTACTTC
CDR3 protein: CSARGRSGEGPRETQYF

clone size: -
J gene: TRBJ2-7
V gene: TRBV7-2
D gene: -
CDR3 DNA: TGCGCCAGCAGCCCCAAACAGGACCACTCCTACGAGCAGTACTTC
CDR3 protein: CASSPKQDHSYEQYF

clone size: few
J gene: TRBJ2-2
V gene: TRBV12-3/TRBV12-4
D gene: -
CDR3 DNA: TGTGCCAGCAGTTTAGCGGGCGGGTTGAACACCGGGGAGCTGTTTTTT
CDR3 protein: CASSLAGGLNTGELFF

clone size: few
J gene: TRBJ2-7
V gene: TRBV6-2/TRBV6-3
D gene: TRBD1
CDR3 DNA: TGTGCCAGCAGTTACGGCCAGGGGGCGGGTTACGAGCAGTACTTC
CDR3 protein: CASSYGQGAGYEQYF

clone size: -
J gene: TRBJ1-2
V gene: TRBV28
D gene: -
CDR3 DNA: TGTGCCAGCAGTTTTGGGGGGGCCGTGGATGGCTGCACCTTC
CDR3 protein: CASSFGGAVDGCTF

clone size: many
J gene: TRBJ1-2
V gene: TRBV12-3/TRBV12-4
D gene: TRBD1
CDR3 DNA: TGTGCCAGCAGCCGAAGGAGAGGACAGGGGTTTGATGGCTACACCTTC
CDR3 protein: CASSRRRGQGFDGYTF

clone size: many
J gene: TRBJ2-6
V gene: TRBV6-2/TRBV6-3
D gene: -
CDR3 DNA: TGTGCCAGCAGTTACTTTATGGGCTCTGGGGCCAACGTCCTGACTTTC
CDR3 protein: CASSYFMGSGANVLTF

clone size: -
J gene: TRBJ2-7
V gene: TRBV19
D gene: -
CDR3 DNA: TGTGCCAGTAGTTTCCGTCCTGGGGGCGTGGTGTACGAGCAGTACTTC
CDR3 protein: CASSFRPGGVVYEQYF

clone size: -
J gene: TRBJ1-5
V gene: TRBV7-3
D gene: -
CDR3 DNA: TGTGCCAGCGCCCCCGCGGGCAATCAGCCCCAGCATTTT
CDR3 protein: CASAPAGNQPQHF

clone size: -
J gene: TRBJ2-7
V gene: TRBV6-1
D gene: -
CDR3 DNA: TGTGCCAGCAGTGAAGCCGGGACAAGGTACGAGCAGTACTTC
CDR3 protein: CASSEAGTRYEQYF

clone size: -
J gene: TRBJ1-2
V gene: TRBV10-3
D gene: -
CDR3 DNA: TGTGCCATCAGTGGCACAGCTGAACGCTACACCTTC
CDR3 protein: CAISGTAERYTF

clone size: -
J gene: TRBJ1-5
V gene: TRBV2
D gene: -
CDR3 DNA: TGTGCCAGCAGCACCCACCCGGGGCCCTCCACCAGCAATCAGCCCCAGCATTTT
CDR3 protein: CASSTHPGPSTSNQPQHF

clone size: many
J gene: TRBJ2-6
V gene: TRBV2
D gene: -
CDR3 DNA: TGTGCCAGCAGCCCCATCCGACAGGCCAGCTCTGGGGCCAACGTCCTGACTTTC
CDR3 protein: CASSPIRQASSGANVLTF

clone size: few
J gene: TRBJ1-1
V gene: TRBV30
D gene: -
CDR3 DNA: TGTGCCTGGAGTTCGGGAGGGAACACTGAAGCTTTCTTT
CDR3 protein: CAWSSGGNTEAFF

clone size: many
J gene: TRBJ1-5
V gene: TRBV2
D gene: -
CDR3 DNA: TGTGCCAGCAGTGAAACAGATACCAATCAGCCCCAGCATTTT
CDR3 protein: CASSETDTNQPQHF

clone size: few
J gene: TRBJ1-1
V gene: TRBV6-1
D gene: -
CDR3 DNA: TGTGCCAGCAGTGACTTTGGGGCTGTCACTGAAGCTTTCTTT
CDR3 protein: CASSDFGAVTEAFF

clone size: -
J gene: TRBJ2-5
V gene: TRBV5-4
D gene: -
CDR3 DNA: TGTGCCAGCAGCTTGGAAGCAGGGGCACAAGAGACCCAGTACTTC
CDR3 protein: CASSLEAGAQETQYF